These 21 T cell receptor beta chains were sequenced from one sample in a study of CD8+ T cells in alopecia areata (dated by TCRdb to between 2018 and 2020). The time point label, read with the paper, signifies: about 5 months on oral tofacitinib. The treatment or condition label, read with the paper, signifies: oral pan-JAK inhibitor, 5-10 mg twice daily. Libraries were made using the immunoSEQ multiplex PCR assay. For TCR sequencing, RNA was extracted from every sample and reverse transcribed into cDNA to serve as template. TCRdb retrieved this table from immuneACCESS and kept in-frame rearrangements only. Not all clones are present; in checked studies, unresolved V genes account for under half, and no reason is known for the remainder. The sample table holds about 190,000 clones, of which 60% were seen once. The top ten clonotypes cover approximately 1% of the sample. The sequences come from CD4+ T cells sorted from blood, collected at week 24, from a patient treated with tofacitinib. Receptors were obtained from a human donor with alopecia areata.

This rearrangement joins TRBV5-1 to TRBJ2-1; 7 bases are a match to TRBD1. Unmatched junction bases numbered 6, after V lost 0 bases and J lost 0 bases. Looked up from germline, CDR1 is SGHRS and CDR2 is YFSETQ. The CDR3 contains 17 residues. The CDR3 sequence is CASSLEGAPSSYNEQFF. CDR3 DNA sequence: TGCGCCAGCAGCTTGGAGGGGGCTCCTAGCTCCTACAATGAGCAGTTCTTC.

The J gene is TRBJ2-7, the V gene TRBV2; D perhaps matches TRBD2 (6 bases). CDR3 length: 15 amino acids. V lost 3 bases to trimming and J lost 0 bases, with 12 bases between them. Germline CDR1 is SNHLY and CDR2 is FYNNEI. The CDR3 loop reads CASSEASAFSYEQYF. CDR3 DNA: TGTGCCAGCAGTGAGGCTAGCGCTTTCTCCTACGAGCAGTACTTC.

V and J are TRBV27 and TRBJ2-1; TRBD1 is a possible D gene (6 bases). V was shortened by 2 bases and J by 6 bases, with 14 bases between the two germline ends. The germline CDR1 and CDR2 sequences are MNHEY and SMNVEV (reference sequence). The CDR3 loop spans 15 amino acids. In DNA form, the CDR3 reads TGTGCCAGCAGTTTAGAGGGGGTCGATACCAATGAGCAGTTCTTC. Translated: CASSLEGVDTNEQFF.

This chain connects TRBV2 to TRBJ2-7, with D perhaps matching TRBD1 (6 bases). The CDR3 spans 14 residues. CDR1 and CDR2 (germline): SNHLY, FYNNEI. The germline V and J ends were trimmed by 4 bases and 2 bases, with 12 bases remaining between them. CDR3 nucleotides: TGTGCCAGCAGTGGATTGGACAGAGCCTACGAGCAGTACTTC. Translating it yields CASSGLDRAYEQYF.

The rearrangement joins TRBV25-1 to TRBJ1-1; D gene ambiguous. The germline V gene encodes CDR1 MGHDK and CDR2 SYGVNS. The germline V and J ends were trimmed by 1 base and 0 bases, with 6 bases remaining between them. The CDR3 contains 14 residues. The CDR3 protein is CASSESHLNTEAFF. As DNA, the CDR3 is TGTGCCAGCAGTGAATCGCACTTGAACACTGAAGCTTTCTTT. Drawing the rest from reference TRBV25-1 and TRBJ1-1, the complete variable domain is EADIYQTPRYLVIGTGKKITLECSQTMGHDKMYWYQQDPGMELHLIHYSYGVNSTEKGDLSSESTVSRIRTEHFPLTLESARPSHTSQYLCASSESHLNTEAFFGQGTRLTVV.

This clone has just one count. The chain has TRBV10-3 and TRBJ1-1, with D uncertain. The CDR3 is 13 amino acids. Trimming left V 3 bases short and J 4 bases short, with 9 bases between. Germline V gene sequence: CDR1 ENHRY, CDR2 SYGVKD. The CDR3 loop reads CAISEAGSTEAFF. The CDR3 DNA reads TGTGCCATCAGTGAAGCCGGATCCACTGAAGCTTTCTTT.

Notes on this clone: Other DNA variants within this sample encode the same CDR3. The gene calls are TRBV30 and TRBJ2-7, with D tentatively TRBD1 (5 bases). Between the trimmed V and J ends, which lost 4 bases and 2 bases, there was a span of 9 bases. The germline V gene has CDR1 GTSNPN and CDR2 SVGIG (reference sequence). This CDR3 comprises 12 residues. The CDR3 DNA reads TGTGCCTGGAAGCAGGGTACCTACGAGCAGTACTTC. Its translation is CAWKQGTYEQYF.

The chain carries TRBV7-3 and TRBJ1-1; D call uncertain. Germline V gives CDR1 SGHTA, CDR2 FQGTGA. Trimming pared 1 base from V and 0 bases from J, leaving 9 bases between. The CDR3 length is 15 residues. CDR3 DNA: TGTGCCAGCAGCTTAAGAGAGGGATTGAACACTGAAGCTTTCTTT. As protein: CASSLREGLNTEAFF.

The chain links TRBV7-2 to TRBJ1-2, with D unclear. Germline assignment: CDR1 SGHTA and CDR2 FQGNSA. The CDR3 has 11 residues. The ends were cut back, 1 base at V and 7 bases at J, with 4 bases in the middle. The CDR3 DNA reads as TGTGCCAGCAGCTTAGTAGGTGGCTACACCTTC. Translation gives CASSLVGGYTF.

This clone was observed a few times. CDR3 sequence: CSVGRQRNTGELFF. The CDR3 DNA reads as TGCAGCGTTGGTCGGCAGAGAAACACCGGGGAGCTGTTTTTT. This chain uses TRBV29-1 with TRBJ2-2; D ambiguous. CDR1 and CDR2 from the germline V gene are SQVTM and ANQGSEA. V lost 4 bases and J lost 2, with 11 bases in between. This CDR3 has 14 amino acids.

The chain couples TRBV15 to TRBJ2-5; 7 nucleotides agree with TRBD2. With V trimmed by 3 bases and J by 4 bases, 11 bases remained unmatched. The CDR3 length is 16 residues. Germline-derived CDR1 and CDR2 are LNHNV and YYDKDF (reference sequence). CDR3 amino acids: CATSRGFESGGETQYF. The CDR3 bases are TGTGCCACCAGCAGGGGCTTTGAGTCGGGGGGAGAGACCCAGTACTTC.

The rearrangement uses TRBV25-1 and TRBJ2-1; perhaps TRBD2 as D (6 bases). The V gene's germline CDR1 is MGHDK and CDR2 SYGVNS. V lost 5 bases, J lost 8 bases, and 16 bases lay in between. CDR3 length: 14 amino acids. This CDR3 is CASSSRGGFDEQFF. The DNA of the CDR3 is TGTGCCAGCAGTTCGAGGGGAGGTTTCGATGAGCAGTTCTTC.

The table lists this clone with a few counts. This chain links TRBV9 with TRBJ1-1; D remains unclear. Germline values: CDR1 SGDLS, CDR2 YYNGEE. The CDR3 runs 13 residues. V lost 1 base, J lost 6 bases, and 10 bases lay in between. The CDR3 spells CASSVSAGAEAFF. DNA of the CDR3: TGTGCCAGCAGCGTATCCGCGGGCGCTGAAGCTTTCTTT. The whole variable domain, filled in from reference TRBV9 and TRBJ1-1, reads DSGVTQTPKHLITATGQRVTLRCSPRSGDLSVYWYQQSLDQGLQFLIQYYNGEERAKGNILERFSAQQFPDLHSELNLSSLELGDSALYFCASSVSAGAEAFFGQGTRLTVV.

This chain uses TRBV2 with TRBJ1-2, with TRBD1 matching over 8 bases. V was pared by 5 bases and J by 1 base, with 9 bases of the junction left unmatched. Looked up from germline, CDR1 is SNHLY and CDR2 is FYNNEI. The CDR3 is 16 amino acids. The DNA for the CDR3 is TGTGCCAGCAGTCCCCCCGGACAGGGATTTAACTATGGCTACACCTTC. Residues: CASSPPGQGFNYGYTF.

This clone has a handful of counts. The chain couples TRBV4-3 to TRBJ2-1; 12 bases match TRBD2. The germline gives CDR1 LGHNA, CDR2 YSLEER. J lost 8 bases, V lost 1 base, and 9 bases had no gene match. The CDR3 is 17 amino acids. CDR3 coding DNA: TGCGCCAGCAGCCAAGTTCCTAGCGGGGGGGCCTTTGATGAGCAGTTCTTC. Residues: CASSQVPSGGAFDEQFF.

This clone appeared a few times. The CDR3 DNA follows: TGTGCCAGTAGTATAGAGGGACAGGGTGGATCAGCTTTCTTT. Its protein product is CASSIEGQGGSAFF. This chain connects TRBV19 to TRBJ1-1; TRBD1 matches 9 bases. The CDR3 has 14 amino acids. The germline CDR1 and CDR2 sequences are LNHDA and SQIVND (reference sequence). Losses at the gene ends were 0 bases for V and 10 bases for J; bases not matched to a gene: 6.

This clone has a count of ten or more. The rearrangement joins TRBV11-3 to TRBJ2-1; possible D gene TRBD1, 5 bases. Germline V gives CDR1 SGHNT, CDR2 YENEEA. The CDR3 has 17 amino acids. The V end lost 3 bases, the J end lost 6 bases, and 21 bases lay between the germline ends. CDR3 in DNA: TGTGCCAGCAGCTTCTTCCCAGGGTACACTCAGTCCAATGAGCAGTTCTTC. Encoded protein: CASSFFPGYTQSNEQFF.

This clone was detected once. The chain is built from TRBV4-1 and TRBJ1-6; D gene uncertain. Deletions cut 2 bases from V and 16 bases from J, with 15 bases between. The CDR3 is made up of 13 amino acids. CDR1 is MGHRA and CDR2 is YSYEKL in the germline V gene. CDR3 bases: TGCGCCAGCAGCCAATTTGGAGTGGAACAGCTCCACTTT. Translating it yields CASSQFGVEQLHF.

CDR3 protein: CATSRDPGGSYGYTF. For the CDR3, the DNA is TGTGCCACCAGCAGAGACCCGGGAGGGTCCTATGGCTACACCTTC. This sequence joins TRBV15 and TRBJ1-2; no clear D gene. Trimming removed 0 bases at V and 4 bases at J, with 12 bases between. CDR1 LNHNV and CDR2 YYDKDF come from the germline V gene (reference sequence). The CDR3 extends over 15 amino acids.

This clone has a single count. The rearrangement uses TRBV2 and TRBJ1-5; D might be TRBD1 (5 bases). Trimming removed 6 bases at V and 6 bases at J, with 18 bases between. The CDR3 has 15 amino acids. CDR1 and CDR2 from the germline V gene are SNHLY and FYNNEI. The CDR3 here is CASSTRTAGGQPQHF. Here the CDR3 DNA reads TGTGCCAGCAGCACGAGGACGGCCGGGGGTCAGCCCCAGCATTTT.

This clone was recorded only once. This chain links TRBV29-1 with TRBJ1-5; tentative D call: TRBD1 (6 bases). Between the trimmed V and J ends, which lost 7 bases and 2 bases, there was a span of 12 bases. CDR1 and CDR2 (germline): SQVTM, ANQGSEA. The CDR3 covers 13 residues. The CDR3 spells CSAQGYGNQPQHF. The CDR3 DNA reads TGCAGCGCCCAGGGGTATGGCAATCAGCCCCAGCATTTT.